The 3 T cell receptor beta chains given below trace back to one sample, sequenced in a study of T cells of healthy individuals. TCRdb re-analysed the 5' RACE reads in MiXCR, keeping a single row per CDR3 protein. The repertoire holds tens of thousands of distinct CDR3 sequences, with roughly 15% as singletons. The source is a human donor in good health.

This clonotype was found a few times. V usage is TRBV19 and J usage is TRBJ2-7, with D possibly being TRBD1 or TRBD2 (5 bases each). This CDR3 region has 15 residues. Germline CDR1 is LNHDA and CDR2 is SQIVND (reference sequence). Trimming pared 5 bases from V and 0 bases from J, leaving 14 bases between. The CDR3 loop is CASSPRDGYSYEQYF. CDR3 coding DNA: TGTGCCAGTAGTCCCCGGGACGGATACTCCTACGAGCAGTACTTC.

This clonotype was observed a few times. The chain's CDR3 is CATSDATSGTYNEQFF. CDR3 nucleotide sequence: TGTGCCACCAGTGATGCGACTAGCGGAACCTACAATGAGCAGTTCTTC. The chain joins TRBV24-1 to TRBJ2-1, with 9 bases aligning to TRBD2. The length of the CDR3 is 16 residues. Per the germline V gene, CDR1 is KGHDR and CDR2 is SFDVKD. V gave up 3 bases and J gave up 2 bases; unmatched junction bases: 4.

The chain has TRBV9 and TRBJ1-4, with 8 bases that match TRBD1. CDR3 length: 15 residues. Per the germline V gene, CDR1 is SGDLS and CDR2 is YYNGEE. The junction had 6 bases not matched to a gene; V was cut back by 3 bases and J by 5 bases. The CDR3 bases are TGTGCCAGCAGCGCAGGGAGGACAGGGAATGAAAAACTGTTTTTT. It translates to CASSAGRTGNEKLFF.